The present entry profiles one T cell receptor beta chain with its context. The data originate from a study of cytomegalovirus exposure and HLA in healthy donors. Across the whole study: Among several hundred genotyped donors, approximately 80% fell in the Caucasian-associated ancestry cluster.

The CDR3 has 15 residues. Germline CDR1 MDHEN, CDR2 SYDVKM. V was clipped by 6 bases and J by 6 bases, with 18 bases between them. Researchers ran the PCR with 60 Vbeta and 13 Jbeta primers. Assay: immunoSEQ multiplex PCR; the TCRdb copy retains only in-frame clones and omits some. The data hold under 150,000 clones, with approximately 68% observed a single time. The sample was PBMCs. This clonotype was sampled from a man younger than 40 in good health and CMV-seropositive. The genes are TRBV28 and TRBJ1-5, with D possibly TRBD1 on 6 matching bases. Here the CDR3 reads CASRKQQGSAQPQHF. The CDR3 nucleotides are TGTGCCAGCAGGAAACAACAGGGCTCGGCTCAGCCCCAGCATTTT.